This paragraph covers one T cell receptor (beta chain) sequence. The data were obtained in a study of regulatory T cells in long-lasting Graves disease. Turning to the study itself: New Graves' disease cases had less than 3 months of antithyroid drugs.

CDR3-region Arm-PCR and iRepertoire HTBI primers produced the TCR beta libraries. A single record per CDR3 protein comes from TCRdb applying MiXCR to the multiplex PCR reads. This sample carries hundreds of thousands of distinct CDR3 sequences, 16% of them seen once, and the ten largest clones take 15% to 20%. Time point indicated: newly diagnosed GD, antithyroid drugs for less than 3 months. PBMCs were the source of the RNA used for TCR sequencing. By American Thyroid Association guidelines, Graves' disease was diagnosed in the cohort. These same data were also listed under a study on T cells in Graves' hyperthyroidism and ophthalmopathy. That work states: The study left out patients who had uncontrolled infection, other autoimmune disease, pregnancy or lactation. Thyroid ultrasound and orbital computed tomography, with clinical symptoms and serum thyroxine and TRAb, informed diagnoses.

This TCR was sampled from a woman aged 25 to 39 with Graves disease. Sequenced here: peripheral blood mononuclear cells (PBMCs), sampled at new diagnosis, from a patient treated with antithyroid drugs.

Here the CDR3 reads CASRDTGGPNYGYTF. As DNA, the CDR3 is TGTGCCAGTAGAGACACAGGGGGACCGAACTATGGCTACACCTTC. V is TRBV19 and J is TRBJ1-2, with 8 bases aligning to TRBD1. CDR3 length: 15 residues. The germline V gene has CDR1 LNHDA and CDR2 SQIVND (reference sequence). With 6 bases clipped from V and 2 bases from J, the junction kept 8 bases outside the gene matches.